The following is a T cell receptor (beta chain) sequence with its context. Its antigen remains unidentified. This record belongs to a study of T cell clusters in autoimmune cytopenias. Findings and limits, study-wide: TRB repertoire shifts in secondary cytopenia and chronic lymphocytic leukemia mostly reflected lymphoma, not autoimmunity. Clustering suggested that physiological T cell clusters were missing in primary autoimmune cytopenia patients.

TRB amplification used 200 to 250 ng of peripheral blood genomic DNA. TRB rearrangements were amplified by touch-down multiplex PCR with mixed TRB-A/B primers. TCRdb derives one entry per CDR3 protein from the multiplex PCR reads, leaving out DNA. This sample's clone table lists around 8,000 distinct CDR3 sequences. From germline, CDR1 is SGHVS and CDR2 FNYEAQ. The CDR3 length is 16 residues. The sequenced sample was peripheral blood. The TCR was taken from a human donor with an autoimmune cytopenia or autoimmune hepatitis (not recorded which). The chain has TRBV7-6 and TRBJ2-7; TCRdb names TRBD2, which stays unverified in the absence of DNA. CDR3: CASSPGAGGQTYEQYF.